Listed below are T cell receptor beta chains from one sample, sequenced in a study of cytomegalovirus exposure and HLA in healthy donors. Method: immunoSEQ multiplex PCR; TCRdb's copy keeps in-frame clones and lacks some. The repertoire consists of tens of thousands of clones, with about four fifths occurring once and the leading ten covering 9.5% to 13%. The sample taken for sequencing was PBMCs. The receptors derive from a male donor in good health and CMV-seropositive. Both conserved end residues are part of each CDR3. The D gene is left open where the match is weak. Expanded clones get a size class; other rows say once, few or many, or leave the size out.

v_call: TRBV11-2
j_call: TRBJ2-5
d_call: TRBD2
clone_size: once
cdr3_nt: TGTGCCAGCAGCGGGCCGGCTAGCGGGGGAGAGACCCAGTACTTC
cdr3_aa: CASSGPASGGETQYF

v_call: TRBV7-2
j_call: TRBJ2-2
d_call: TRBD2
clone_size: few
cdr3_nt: TGTGCCAGCAGCCCTGGGAGGGACACCGGGGAGCTGTTTTTT
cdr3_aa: CASSPGRDTGELFF

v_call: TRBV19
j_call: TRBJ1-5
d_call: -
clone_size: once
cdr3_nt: TGTGCCAGTAAAGACGGGACACTTAATCAGCCCCAGCATTTT
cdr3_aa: CASKDGTLNQPQHF

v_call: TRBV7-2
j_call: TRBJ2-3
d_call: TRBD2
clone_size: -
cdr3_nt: TGTGCCAGCACCGAAGCGGGAGGGTCTTCGGATACGCAGTATTTT
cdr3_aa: CASTEAGGSSDTQYF

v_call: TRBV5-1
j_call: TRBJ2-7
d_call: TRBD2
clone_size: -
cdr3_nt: TGCGCCAGCAGCTTATTAAGCGGGAGGGTCTACGAGCAGTACTTC
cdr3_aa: CASSLLSGRVYEQYF

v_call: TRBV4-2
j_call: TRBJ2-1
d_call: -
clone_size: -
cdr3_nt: TGTGCCAGCAGCCAAGACACCGGGGGATACAATGAGCAGTTCTTC
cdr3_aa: CASSQDTGGYNEQFF

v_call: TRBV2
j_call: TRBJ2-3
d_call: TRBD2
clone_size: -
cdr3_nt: TGTGCCAGCAGCGGGGGGAGGACTAGCGGGAGGCTACCCGACTTT
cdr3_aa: CASSGGRTSGRLPDF

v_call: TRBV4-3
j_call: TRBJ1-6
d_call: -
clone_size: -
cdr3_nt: TGCGCCAGCAGCCAAGCGGCGGGTGGGAATTCACCCCTCCACTTT
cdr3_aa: CASSQAAGGNSPLHF

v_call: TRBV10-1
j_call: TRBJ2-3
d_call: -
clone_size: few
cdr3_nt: TGCGCCAGCAGCCGGTTAATGGCAGATACGCAGTATTTT
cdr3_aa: CASSRLMADTQYF

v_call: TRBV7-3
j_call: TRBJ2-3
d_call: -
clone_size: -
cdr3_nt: TGTGCCAGCAGCCCCAGACTAGGAGGCACAGATACGCAGTATTTT
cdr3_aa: CASSPRLGGTDTQYF

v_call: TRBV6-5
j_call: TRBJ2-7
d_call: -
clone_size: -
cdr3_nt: TGTGCCAGTGTCCCTAGGGGGGAGCAGTACTTC
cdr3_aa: CASVPRGEQYF

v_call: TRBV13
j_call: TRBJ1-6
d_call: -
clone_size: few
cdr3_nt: TGTGCCAGCAGCTCCAGTGCAGGGGTCAATTCACCCCTCCACTTT
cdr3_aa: CASSSSAGVNSPLHF

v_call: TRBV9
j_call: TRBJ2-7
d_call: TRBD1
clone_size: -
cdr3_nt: TGTGCCAGCAGCGTAGGAGGGACAGGTGAAATCTACGAGCAGTACTTC
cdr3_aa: CASSVGGTGEIYEQYF

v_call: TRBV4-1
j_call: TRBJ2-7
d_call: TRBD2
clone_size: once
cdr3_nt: TGCGCCAGCAGCCAAGATCGAGTAGCGGGGGGATTTGAGGAGCAGTACTTC
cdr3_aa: CASSQDRVAGGFEEQYF

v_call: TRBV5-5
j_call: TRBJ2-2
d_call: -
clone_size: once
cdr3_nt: TGTGCCAGCAGCTGGCGACAGACGAACACCGGGGAGCTGTTTTTT
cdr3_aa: CASSWRQTNTGELFF

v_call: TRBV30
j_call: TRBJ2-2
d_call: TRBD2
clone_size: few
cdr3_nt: TGTGCCTGGAGACTAGCGGGGGGGAGGGCCGGGGAGCTGTTTTTT
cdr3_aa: CAWRLAGGRAGELFF

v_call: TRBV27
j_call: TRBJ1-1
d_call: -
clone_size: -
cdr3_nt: TGTGCCAGCAGTTCCCCTACGGGGAGTTCTGAAGCTTTCTTT
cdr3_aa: CASSSPTGSSEAFF

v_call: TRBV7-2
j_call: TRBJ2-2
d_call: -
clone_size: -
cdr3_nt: TGTGCCAGCAGCTTAGAGGACATAGCGGTTACCGGGGAGCTGTTTTTT
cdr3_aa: CASSLEDIAVTGELFF

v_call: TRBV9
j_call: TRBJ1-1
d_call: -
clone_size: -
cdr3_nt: TGTGCCAGCAGCGCCACAGGGTTAAACACTGAAGCTTTCTTT
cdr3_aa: CASSATGLNTEAFF

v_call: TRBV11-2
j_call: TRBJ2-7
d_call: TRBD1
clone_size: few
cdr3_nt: TGTGCCAGCAGCACAGGGACAGGGCCTACCTACGAGCAGTACTTC
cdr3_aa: CASSTGTGPTYEQYF

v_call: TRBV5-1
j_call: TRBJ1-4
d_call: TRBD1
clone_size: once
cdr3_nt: TGCGCCAGCAGCCCCCAGGGACAGGGGAATGAAAAACTGTTTTTT
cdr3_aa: CASSPQGQGNEKLFF

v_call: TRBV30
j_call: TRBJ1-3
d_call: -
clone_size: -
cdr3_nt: TGTGCCTGGAGTGTCCCTGGAGGTGGAAACACCATATATTTT
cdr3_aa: CAWSVPGGGNTIYF

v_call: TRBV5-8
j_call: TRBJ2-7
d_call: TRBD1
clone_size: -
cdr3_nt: TGTGCCAGCAGCTTTGACAGGGCCTCAGAGCAGTACTTC
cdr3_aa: CASSFDRASEQYF

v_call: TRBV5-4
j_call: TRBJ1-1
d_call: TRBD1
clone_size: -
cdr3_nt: TGTGCCAGCAGCTTGACAGGGGGGATGGCTAAAGCTTTCTTT
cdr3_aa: CASSLTGGMAKAFF

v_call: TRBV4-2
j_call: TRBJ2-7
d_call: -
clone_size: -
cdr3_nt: TGTGCCAGCAGCCAAGATAGAGGTCAGTACGAGAAAGAGCAGTACTTC
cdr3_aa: CASSQDRGQYEKEQYF

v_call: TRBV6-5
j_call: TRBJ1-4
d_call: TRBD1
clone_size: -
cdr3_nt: TGTGCCAGCGGCGACGGACAGGCAACTAATGAAAAACTGTTTTTT
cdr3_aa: CASGDGQATNEKLFF

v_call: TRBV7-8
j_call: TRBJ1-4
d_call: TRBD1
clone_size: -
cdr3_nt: TGTGCCAGCAGCACCGGGACAGTTAATGAAAAACTGTTTTTT
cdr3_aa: CASSTGTVNEKLFF

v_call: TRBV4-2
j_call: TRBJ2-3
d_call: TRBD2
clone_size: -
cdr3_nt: TGTGCCAGCAGCCTCGGACTAGCGGGGGGGCCAGGCACAGATACGCAGTATTTT
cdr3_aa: CASSLGLAGGPGTDTQYF

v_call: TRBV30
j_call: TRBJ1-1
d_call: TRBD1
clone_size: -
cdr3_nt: TGTGCCTGGATCAACTCCCGGGACAGGGGCTCTCTTATCGCTGAAGCTTTCTTT
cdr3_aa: CAWINSRDRGSLIAEAFF

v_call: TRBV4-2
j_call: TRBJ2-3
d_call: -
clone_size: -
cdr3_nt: TGTGCCAGCAGCCAATCCTTATCAGATACGCAGTATTTT
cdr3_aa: CASSQSLSDTQYF

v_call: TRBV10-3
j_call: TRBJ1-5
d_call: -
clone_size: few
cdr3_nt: TGTGCCATCAGTGACGGAGGCGGCAATCAGCCCCAGCATTTT
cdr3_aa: CAISDGGGNQPQHF

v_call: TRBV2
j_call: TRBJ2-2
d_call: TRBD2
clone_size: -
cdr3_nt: TGTGCCATCCGGGGGGGGGCGAACACCGGGGAGCTGTTTTTT
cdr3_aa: CAIRGGANTGELFF

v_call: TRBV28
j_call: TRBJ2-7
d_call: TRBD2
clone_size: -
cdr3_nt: TGTGCCAGCAGTTTATCTTTGAAGACTAGCGGGGTACTCGAGCAGTACTTC
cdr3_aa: CASSLSLKTSGVLEQYF

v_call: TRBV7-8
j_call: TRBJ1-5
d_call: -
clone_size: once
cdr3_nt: TGTGCCAGCAGCTTAGAGGTGCGGGCGGTGGGGCCCCAGCATTTT
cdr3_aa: CASSLEVRAVGPQHF

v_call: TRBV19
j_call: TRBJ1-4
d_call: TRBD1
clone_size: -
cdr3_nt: TGTGCCAGTAGGGTACAGGGGCGAGCTGCGGAAAAACTGTTTTTT
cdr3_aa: CASRVQGRAAEKLFF

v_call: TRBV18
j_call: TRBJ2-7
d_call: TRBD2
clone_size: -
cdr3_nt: TGTGCCAGCTCACCCCAGACTAGCGGGAGCCACGAGCAGTACTTC
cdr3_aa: CASSPQTSGSHEQYF

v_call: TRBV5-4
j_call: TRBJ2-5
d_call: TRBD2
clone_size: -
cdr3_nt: TGTGCCAGCAGCTCACTAGCGGAGGCAGAGACCCAGTACTTC
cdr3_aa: CASSSLAEAETQYF

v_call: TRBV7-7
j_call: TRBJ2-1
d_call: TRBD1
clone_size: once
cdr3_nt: TGTGCCAGCAGCGGGGGGGACAGGGGACACAATGAGCAGTTCTTC
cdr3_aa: CASSGGDRGHNEQFF

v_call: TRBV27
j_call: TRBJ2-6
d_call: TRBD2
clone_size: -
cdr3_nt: TGTGCCAGCCGGGCGGGGGGGGGCTCTGGGGCCAACGTCCTGACTTTC
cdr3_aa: CASRAGGGSGANVLTF

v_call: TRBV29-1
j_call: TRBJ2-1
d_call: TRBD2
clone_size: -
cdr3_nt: TGCAGCGTTGAAGCTAGCGGGGTGTACAATGAGCAGTTCTTC
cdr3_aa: CSVEASGVYNEQFF

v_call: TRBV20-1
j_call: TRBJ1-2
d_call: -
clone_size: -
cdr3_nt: TGCAGTGCTAGCAGGGAGGGAGGCTACACCTTC
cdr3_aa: CSASREGGYTF

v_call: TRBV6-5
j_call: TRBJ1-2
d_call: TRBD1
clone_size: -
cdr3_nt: TGTGCCAGCAGGCCAGGGGGGTCCAACTATGGCTACACCTTC
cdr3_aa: CASRPGGSNYGYTF

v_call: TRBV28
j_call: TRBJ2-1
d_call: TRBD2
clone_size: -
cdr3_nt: TGTGCCAGCAGTTTACCCCTAGCGGGGGGGCAAAATGAGCAGTTCTTC
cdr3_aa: CASSLPLAGGQNEQFF

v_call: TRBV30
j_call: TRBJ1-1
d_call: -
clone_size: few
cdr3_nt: TGTGCCTGGAGTAGCGGGGGGAACACTGAAGCTTTCTTT
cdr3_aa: CAWSSGGNTEAFF

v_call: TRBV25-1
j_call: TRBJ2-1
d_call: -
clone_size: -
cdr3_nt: TGTGCCAGCAGAGGGAGCTCCTACAATGAGCAGTTCTTC
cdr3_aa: CASRGSSYNEQFF

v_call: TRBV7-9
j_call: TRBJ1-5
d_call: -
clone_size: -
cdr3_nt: TGTGCCAGCAGCCAAGGGGGGGGTCAGCCCCAGCATTTT
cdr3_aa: CASSQGGGQPQHF

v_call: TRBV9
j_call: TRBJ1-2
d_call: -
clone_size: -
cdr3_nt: TGTGCCAGCAGCGTAGCTACCGCCCCAGGCTATGGCTACACCTTC
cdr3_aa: CASSVATAPGYGYTF

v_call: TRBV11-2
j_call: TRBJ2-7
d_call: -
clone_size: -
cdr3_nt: TGTGCCAGCAGCTTAGATCGAAGACACACCTACGAGCAGTACTTC
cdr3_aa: CASSLDRRHTYEQYF

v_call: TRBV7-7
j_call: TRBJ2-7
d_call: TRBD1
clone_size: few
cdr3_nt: TGTGCCAGCAGCAGCAGACAGGGGGACCACGAGCAGTACTTC
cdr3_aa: CASSSRQGDHEQYF

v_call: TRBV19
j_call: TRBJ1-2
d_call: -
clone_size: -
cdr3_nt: TGTGCCAGTAGTATAGAGGGGCACGGTGGCTACACCTTC
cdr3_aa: CASSIEGHGGYTF

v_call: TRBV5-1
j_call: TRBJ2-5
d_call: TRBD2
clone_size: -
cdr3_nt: TGCGCCAGCAGCTTGGGGGGAGCTGATCGTCGACTAGCGGGAAGAGAGACCCAGTACTTC
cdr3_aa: CASSLGGADRRLAGRETQYF

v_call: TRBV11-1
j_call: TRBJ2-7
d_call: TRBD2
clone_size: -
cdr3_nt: TGTGCCAGCAGCTCGGGACTAGCGGGACCCTACGAGCAGTACTTC
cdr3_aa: CASSSGLAGPYEQYF

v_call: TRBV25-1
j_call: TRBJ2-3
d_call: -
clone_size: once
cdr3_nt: TGTGCCAGCAGTGAAGGGGCTAGTTCATACGGCACAGATACGCAGTATTTT
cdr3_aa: CASSEGASSYGTDTQYF

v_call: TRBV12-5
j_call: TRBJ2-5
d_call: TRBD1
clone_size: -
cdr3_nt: TGTGCTAGTGGTTTGGTAATAAGACAGGGGGCAGAGACCCAGTACTTC
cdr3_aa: CASGLVIRQGAETQYF